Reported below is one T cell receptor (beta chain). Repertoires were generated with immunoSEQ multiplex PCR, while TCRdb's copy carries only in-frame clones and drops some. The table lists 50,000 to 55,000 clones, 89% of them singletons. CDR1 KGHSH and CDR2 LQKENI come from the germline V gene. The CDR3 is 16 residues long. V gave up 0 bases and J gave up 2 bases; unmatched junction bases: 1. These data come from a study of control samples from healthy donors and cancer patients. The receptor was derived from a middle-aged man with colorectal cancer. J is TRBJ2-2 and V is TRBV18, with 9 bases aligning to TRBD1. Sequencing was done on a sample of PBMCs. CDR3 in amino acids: CASSPPTGGNTGELFF. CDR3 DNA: TGTGCCAGCTCACCACCGACAGGGGGTAACACCGGGGAGCTGTTTTTT.